This T cell receptor beta chain was recovered during a study of response to subunit inactivated influenza vaccine. General study points: Authors suggested each seasonal influenza vaccination recruits few new T cells.

A word on this clonotype: Its antigen is not known.

A single record per CDR3 protein comes from TCRdb applying MiXCR to the RT-PCR reads. The sample consists of 550,000 to 800,000 distinct CDR3 sequences, 15% to 19% of them appearing once. The germline V and J ends were trimmed by 9 bases and 8 bases, with 11 bases remaining between them. This CDR3 comprises 11 residues. The genes are TRBV12-3 or TRBV12-4 and TRBJ2-1; the D is unclear. The source was PBMCs from blood, collected 11 to 12 days after vaccination. The receptor's source is a man aged 50 to 59 who received an inactivated influenza vaccine. CDR3 sequence (DNA): TGTGCCAGTCATCGTGGATATGAGCAGTTCTTC. Translated, it gives CASHRGYEQFF.